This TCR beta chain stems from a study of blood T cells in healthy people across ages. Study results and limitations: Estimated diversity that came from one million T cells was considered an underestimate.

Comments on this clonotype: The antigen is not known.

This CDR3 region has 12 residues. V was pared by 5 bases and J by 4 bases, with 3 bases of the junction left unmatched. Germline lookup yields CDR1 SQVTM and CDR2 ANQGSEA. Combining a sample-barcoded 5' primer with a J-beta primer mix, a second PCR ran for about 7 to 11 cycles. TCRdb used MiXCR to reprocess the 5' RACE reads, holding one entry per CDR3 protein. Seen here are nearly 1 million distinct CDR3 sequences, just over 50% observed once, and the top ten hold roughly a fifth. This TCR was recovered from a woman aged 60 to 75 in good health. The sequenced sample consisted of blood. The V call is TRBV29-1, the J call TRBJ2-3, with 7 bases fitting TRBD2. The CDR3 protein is CSVRRESDTQYF. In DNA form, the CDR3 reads TGCAGCGTTAGGCGGGAGTCAGATACGCAGTATTTT.